These 28 T cell receptor beta chains were all obtained from the same sample, sequenced in a study of control samples from healthy donors and cancer patients. Sequencing was performed with immunoSEQ multiplex PCR; in TCRdb, only in-frame clones are kept and a portion is missing. The data hold approximately 100,000 clones, with about nine tenths observed a single time. Sample: blood. These receptors all come from a woman aged 18 to 35 in good health.

This clone was counted between two and nine times. J is TRBJ1-2 and V is TRBV6-1; D is perhaps TRBD1 (6 bases). V shed 3 bases and J shed 8 bases, with 16 bases lying between them. The CDR3 runs 14 residues. Per the germline V gene, CDR1 is MNHNS and CDR2 is SASEGT. The CDR3 loop reads CASSELIGRGGYTF. DNA for the CDR3: TGTGCCAGCAGTGAGCTCATTGGCAGGGGAGGCTACACCTTC.

This clone was observed a handful of times. The junction departs from the called germline gene at one end, perhaps through a read error. This chain uses TRBV11-3 with TRBJ2-2, with D possibly being TRBD2 (6 bases). Per germline, CDR1 SGHNT and CDR2 YENEEA. The CDR3 loop spans 17 amino acids. The CDR3 bases are TGTGCCAGCAGCTCGTGGGCGGGGAAATCGAAGACCGGGGAGCTGTTTTTT. Translation: CASSSWAGKSKTGELFF.

This rearrangement joins TRBV6-1 to TRBJ1-5, with D possibly matching TRBD1 (5 bases). V was clipped by 3 bases and J by 2 bases, with 8 bases between them. Germline assignment: CDR1 MNHNS and CDR2 SASEGT. There are 14 residues in the CDR3. CDR3: CASSDWGGNQPQHF. The CDR3 region has the DNA TGTGCCAGCAGTGATTGGGGCGGCAATCAGCCCCAGCATTTT.

V is TRBV4-2 and J is TRBJ1-3; TRBD1 matches 10 bases. Germline CDR1 LGHNA, CDR2 YNFKEQ. V shed 1 base and J 4 bases; nucleotides not matched to a gene: 7. The CDR3 extends over 17 amino acids. The CDR3 protein is CASSQVVGTGVGNTIYF. CDR3 bases: TGTGCCAGCAGCCAAGTCGTTGGGACAGGGGTAGGAAACACCATATATTTT.

The V and J genes are TRBV19 and TRBJ1-1; TRBD1 matches 10 bases. Germline assignment: CDR1 LNHDA and CDR2 SQIVND (reference sequence). J lost 0 bases, V lost 8 bases, and 9 bases had no gene match. The CDR3 totals 16 residues. The chain's CDR3 is CASWKGTGALNTEAFF. In DNA form, the CDR3 reads TGTGCCAGTTGGAAAGGGACAGGGGCGTTGAACACTGAAGCTTTCTTT. Filled out from reference TRBV19 and TRBJ1-1, the complete variable domain reads DGGITQSPKYLFRKEGQNVTLSCEQNLNHDAMYWYRQDPGQGLRLIYYSQIVNDFQKGDIAEGYSVSREKKESFPLTVTSAQKNPTAFYLCASWKGTGALNTEAFFGQGTRLTVV.

This chain joins TRBV9 and TRBJ1-2; 7 nucleotides align to TRBD1. Germline V gives CDR1 SGDLS, CDR2 YYNGEE. Trimming removed 5 bases from V and 3 bases from J; junction bases left unmatched: 1. This CDR3 comprises 12 residues. This CDR3 is CASSQGDYGYTF. CDR3 DNA sequence: TGTGCCAGCAGTCAGGGGGACTATGGCTACACCTTC.

This clone occurred a few times. V and J are TRBV6-4 and TRBJ2-3; TRBD2 matches 10 bases. V trimming: 3 bases; J trimming: 3 bases; junction bases outside the gene matches: 0. This CDR3 spans 14 amino acids. Germline V lookup: CDR1 MRHNA, CDR2 SNTAGT. CDR3: CASSELAGTDTQYF. The CDR3 region has the DNA TGTGCCAGCAGTGAACTAGCGGGGACAGATACGCAGTATTTT.

The chain couples TRBV7-9 to TRBJ2-1; TRBD1 matches at 9 bases. CDR1 SEHNR and CDR2 FQNEAQ come from the germline V gene (reference sequence). This CDR3 has 19 amino acids. Losses at the gene ends were 5 bases for V and 0 bases for J; bases not matched to a gene: 14. The CDR3 loop reads CASSIPGQGISSSYNEQFF. DNA of the CDR3: TGTGCCAGCAGCATCCCGGGACAGGGTATTTCTAGCTCCTACAATGAGCAGTTCTTC.

The chain carries TRBV5-6 and TRBJ2-7; weak D call: TRBD2 (5 bases). The CDR3 is 14 amino acids. Germline values: CDR1 SGHDT, CDR2 YYEEEE. Trimming shortened V by 0 bases and J by 4 bases, and 11 bases separated the two germline ends. The CDR3 sequence is CASSLGPGWYEQYF. As DNA, the CDR3 is TGTGCCAGCAGCTTGGGCCCGGGATGGTACGAGCAGTACTTC.

This chain joins TRBV20-1 and TRBJ2-1; D ambiguous. Between the trimmed V and J ends, which lost 8 bases and 6 bases, there was a span of 11 bases. The CDR3 length is 11 residues. Germline CDR1 is DFQATT and CDR2 is SNEGSKA (reference sequence). CDR3 residues: CSPSEANEQFF. For the CDR3, the DNA is TGCAGTCCATCCGAGGCCAATGAGCAGTTCTTC.

V and J are TRBV2 and TRBJ2-3, with D possibly being TRBD1 (5 bases). In germline, CDR1 is SNHLY, CDR2 FYNNEI. The CDR3 length is 16 residues. Trimming stripped 5 bases from V and 0 bases from J, with 15 bases between. CDR3 DNA sequence: TGTGCCAGCAGTAAAGACAGAGGACCTAGCACAGATACGCAGTATTTT. It yields the protein CASSKDRGPSTDTQYF. The variable domain in full, completed from reference TRBV2 and TRBJ2-3, reads EPEVTQTPSHQVTQMGQEVILRCVPISNHLYFYWYRQILGQKVEFLVSFYNNEISEKSEIFDDQFSVERPDGSNFTLKIRSTKLEDSAMYFCASSKDRGPSTDTQYFGPGTRLTVL.

V usage is TRBV27 and J usage is TRBJ1-2; D call uncertain. V gave up 4 bases and J gave up 14 bases, with 17 bases separating them. This CDR3 spans 12 amino acids. Germline assignment: CDR1 MNHEY and CDR2 SMNVEV (reference sequence). The CDR3: CASSSGRNWLTF. DNA for the CDR3: TGTGCCAGCAGTTCCGGGAGAAATTGGTTAACCTTC.

The chain is built from TRBV10-3 and TRBJ2-7; 7 nucleotides line up with TRBD1. The V gene end was trimmed by 4 bases and the J gene end by 3 bases; junction bases not matched to a gene: 3. This CDR3 has 13 amino acids. Germline CDR1 ENHRY, CDR2 SYGVKD. The CDR3 region has the DNA TGTGCCATCAGTGTTAGGGACAGCTACGAGCAGTACTTC. Protein product: CAISVRDSYEQYF.

The V call is TRBV2, the J call TRBJ2-7; D assignment may be TRBD1 or TRBD2 (5 bases each). Germline lookup yields CDR1 SNHLY and CDR2 FYNNEI. The CDR3 has 15 residues. Trimming shortened V by 4 bases and J by 2 bases, and 15 bases separated the two germline ends. CDR3 loop: CASSGRGRTPYEQYF. DNA for the CDR3: TGTGCCAGCAGTGGTAGGGGACGGACGCCCTACGAGCAGTACTTC.

This clone was counted a few times. This sequence joins TRBV7-6 and TRBJ2-1; TRBD2 is a possible D gene (7 bases). The CDR3 covers 16 residues. Trimming took off 4 bases at V and 3 bases at J, with 16 bases between the two ends. Germline V gene data show CDR1 as SGHVS and CDR2 as FNYEAQ. CDR3 nucleotides: TGTGCCAGCAGCTCTCTCTCCGGGGGGCTCTACAATGAGCAGTTCTTC. It encodes CASSSLSGGLYNEQFF.

The V gene is TRBV24-1, the J gene TRBJ1-2; D not certain. This CDR3 is 12 amino acids long. The V end lost 1 base, the J end lost 8 bases, and 7 bases lay between the germline ends. CDR1 is KGHDR and CDR2 is SFDVKD in the germline V gene. Written as DNA, the CDR3 is TGTGCCACCAGTGATTTTCGCGGAGGCTACACCTTC. Translating gives CATSDFRGGYTF.

The CDR3: CASSVTTGQINYGYTF. CDR3 in DNA: TGTGCCAGCAGCGTGACAACTGGACAGATTAACTATGGCTACACCTTC. The rearrangement uses TRBV9 and TRBJ1-2, with D possibly matching TRBD1 (6 bases). Trimming stripped 2 bases from V and 1 base from J, with 15 bases between. This CDR3 is 16 amino acids long. Germline V gene data show CDR1 as SGDLS and CDR2 as YYNGEE.

The chain has TRBV10-3 and TRBJ1-4; 7 positions agree with TRBD1. The CDR3 consists of 14 residues. J gave up 1 base and V 10 bases, and 6 bases lay outside the gene matches. The germline V gene encodes CDR1 ENHRY and CDR2 SYGVKD. The CDR3 DNA is TGTGCCAGCGCCCAGGGGGGAACTAATGAAAAACTGTTTTTT. It specifies CASAQGGTNEKLFF.

The rearrangement joins TRBV28 to TRBJ1-3; 8 bases map to TRBD1. In germline, CDR1 is MDHEN, CDR2 SYDVKM. The CDR3 covers 17 residues. Germline trimming cut 6 bases from V and 2 bases from J; bases unmatched to any gene: 12. The CDR3: CASSPPPGQGTGNTIYF. The CDR3 coding sequence is TGTGCCAGCAGCCCACCCCCAGGACAGGGAACTGGAAACACCATATATTTT.

In DNA form, the CDR3 reads TGTGCCAGCAGCTTGGGGGAAGAACCCGAGCAGTACTTC. Translation gives CASSLGEEPEQYF. The chain joins TRBV5-4 to TRBJ2-7, with D hard to call. CDR1 is SGHNT, CDR2 YYREEE, per germline (reference sequence). The CDR3 contains 13 residues. Trimming pared 0 bases from V and 6 bases from J, leaving 10 bases between.

The chain is built from TRBV5-1 and TRBJ1-1; 9 positions agree with TRBD1. Germline CDR1 and CDR2: SGHRS and YFSETQ. The CDR3 spans 15 residues. Trimming cost V 8 bases and J 8 bases; bases outside gene matches: 16. The CDR3 DNA is TGCGCCAGTTCGATACAGGGGGCTCAGGGGAGGGAAGCTTTCTTT. Amino acids: CASSIQGAQGREAFF.

This clone was counted once. The chain has TRBV19 and TRBJ2-3, with 9 bases that match TRBD1. The CDR3 covers 14 residues. Germline-derived CDR1 and CDR2 are LNHDA and SQIVND (reference sequence). The V gene end was trimmed by 5 bases and the J gene end by 6 bases; junction bases not matched to a gene: 6. The CDR3 DNA is TGTGCCAGTAGTCGACAGGGGGATAGGGATACGCAGTATTTT. Amino acids: CASSRQGDRDTQYF.

This clone was counted between two and nine times. This rearrangement joins TRBV6-1 to TRBJ1-4, with TRBD1 identical over 11 bases. This CDR3 comprises 16 residues. With V trimmed by 1 base and J by 7 bases, 5 bases remained unmatched. CDR1 is MNHNS and CDR2 is SASEGT in the germline V gene. The CDR3 coding sequence is TGTGCCAGCAGTGAAGAAATAGGACAGGGGGCTGAAAAACTGTTTTTT. This gives the protein CASSEEIGQGAEKLFF.

This chain connects TRBV4-1 to TRBJ1-2; D gene ambiguous. CDR3 size: 11 residues. Trimming pared 3 bases from V and 6 bases from J, leaving 5 bases between. From germline, CDR1 is MGHRA and CDR2 YSYEKL. This CDR3 reads CASSQDDGYTF. CDR3 nucleotides: TGCGCCAGCAGCCAGGACGATGGCTACACCTTC.

For the CDR3, the DNA is TGTGCCAGCAGTTTCGCCCCAGCGAATGCTTACGAGCAGTACTTC. Amino acid sequence: CASSFAPANAYEQYF. The rearrangement links TRBV6-2 or TRBV6-3 to TRBJ2-7, with D unclear. CDR3 length equals 15 residues. Trimming cost V 4 bases and J 4 bases, with 17 bases left between them. CDR1 is MNHEY and CDR2 is SVGEGT in the germline V gene.

The chain couples TRBV6-5 to TRBJ1-6; D is perhaps TRBD1 (6 bases). The CDR3 runs 15 residues. From germline, CDR1 is MNHEY and CDR2 SVGAGI. The V and J ends lost 6 bases and 10 bases respectively, with 19 bases between them. The CDR3 protein is CASRGVQGLESPLHF. The CDR3 DNA follows: TGTGCCAGCAGGGGGGTACAGGGTCTTGAATCACCCCTCCACTTT.

The V gene is TRBV6-5, the J gene TRBJ1-3, with D possibly TRBD1 on 6 matching bases. CDR1 MNHEY and CDR2 SVGAGI come from the germline V gene. The CDR3 loop spans 13 amino acids. V lost 5 bases and J 6 bases, leaving 11 bases between the germline ends. CDR3 region: CASSQTGENTIYF. In DNA form, the CDR3 reads TGTGCCAGCAGTCAGACAGGAGAAAACACCATATATTTT.

This chain uses TRBV11-2 with TRBJ1-4; unclear D gene. The CDR3 sequence is 13 residues long. With 7 bases removed from V and 8 bases from J, the gap between germline ends came to 14 bases. Germline values: CDR1 SGHAT, CDR2 FQNNGV. The CDR3 sequence is CASTPRYGEKLFF. The CDR3 coding sequence is TGTGCCAGCACCCCCCGGTATGGAGAAAAACTGTTTTTT.